These 25 T cell receptor beta chains share one sample of origin, sequenced in a study of response to subunit inactivated influenza vaccine. In TCRdb, the RT-PCR reads were re-called with MiXCR into one record per CDR3 protein. Of under 950,000 distinct CDR3 sequences in the sample, around 21% were seen once. The sample was PBMCs from blood, taken about 5 days after vaccination. Every receptor here comes from a man aged 50 to 59 who received an inactivated influenza vaccine.

The chain uses TRBV12-3 or TRBV12-4 and TRBJ2-7, with D possibly matching TRBD2 (5 bases). The CDR3 is 12 residues long. Trimming stripped 8 bases from V and 5 bases from J, with 13 bases between. The CDR3 bases are TGTGCCAGCGAGGGTTTGTCAAACGAGCAGTACTTC. Amino acids: CASEGLSNEQYF.

This clonotype has a handful of counts. The gene calls are TRBV20-1 and TRBJ2-7; D ambiguous. Trimming removed 3 bases at V and 2 bases at J, with 14 bases between. Germline CDR1 and CDR2: DFQATT and SNEGSKA (reference sequence). The CDR3 is made up of 14 amino acids. CDR3 protein: CSARYQVVTYEQYF. The DNA of the CDR3 is TGCAGTGCTAGGTACCAGGTCGTAACCTACGAGCAGTACTTC.

This chain joins TRBV20-1 and TRBJ2-3; 11 positions match TRBD2. The CDR3 runs 17 residues. Germline V gene sequence: CDR1 DFQATT, CDR2 SNEGSKA (reference sequence). V shed 6 bases, J shed 4 bases, and the junction held 15 bases outside the gene matches. CDR3 in DNA: TGCAGTGCCGTTAATTTAGCGGGGGGGCCGATACCAGATACGCAGTATTTT. Its translation: CSAVNLAGGPIPDTQYF.

This clonotype was seen a handful of times. The chain uses TRBV10-3 and TRBJ2-4, with TRBD2 matching over 8 bases. CDR1 is ENHRY, CDR2 SYGVKD, per germline. V was pared by 10 bases and J by 1 base, with 18 bases of the junction left unmatched. The length of the CDR3 is 18 residues. The CDR3 is CASGALTGGARAKNIQYF. Written as DNA, the CDR3 is TGTGCCAGCGGGGCACTAACGGGGGGGGCCAGGGCCAAAAACATTCAGTACTTC.

This clonotype was seen many times. V and J are TRBV7-3 and TRBJ2-1, with D unclear. The ends were cut back, 5 bases at V and 4 bases at J, with 12 bases in the middle. Germline CDR1 is SGHTA and CDR2 is FQGTGA. The CDR3 consists of 14 residues. The DNA of the CDR3 is TGTGCCAGCAGCATCTCTGGACGGTACAATGAGCAGTTCTTC. Translation gives CASSISGRYNEQFF.

V gene TRBV18 combines with J gene TRBJ1-1, with 7 bases aligning to TRBD1. Looked up from germline, CDR1 is KGHSH and CDR2 is LQKENI. This CDR3 comprises 14 residues. J lost 1 base, V lost 4 bases, and 3 bases had no gene match. Here the CDR3 DNA reads TGTGCCAGCTCACAGGACAGGTCGAACACTGAAGCTTTCTTT. Protein sequence: CASSQDRSNTEAFF.

The table lists this clonotype with many counts. The chain employs TRBV20-1 and TRBJ2-7; maybe TRBD2 (5 bases). The CDR3 length is 13 residues. From germline, CDR1 is DFQATT and CDR2 SNEGSKA (reference sequence). V lost 0 bases, J lost 6 bases, and 12 bases lay in between. CDR3 in DNA: TGCAGTGCTAGAGACAGGCCTACTAGCGAGCAGTACTTC. It is translated as CSARDRPTSEQYF.

This clonotype showed up just a few times. This rearrangement joins TRBV6-1 to TRBJ2-2; D gene ambiguous. Germline V gives CDR1 MNHNS, CDR2 SASEGT. The CDR3 sequence is 12 residues long. Trimming removed 10 bases from V and 3 bases from J, with 9 bases in between. The CDR3 DNA follows: TGTGCCACCTCCTTTTACACCGGGGAGCTGTTTTTT. This translates into CATSFYTGELFF.

The chain recombines TRBV20-1 with TRBJ2-7; 11 bases match TRBD2. Germline loops: CDR1 DFQATT, CDR2 SNEGSKA (reference sequence). The CDR3 contains 12 residues. The CDR3 reads CRPTSGSSEQYF. CDR3 nucleotide sequence: TGCAGGCCTACTAGCGGGAGCTCCGAGCAGTACTTC.

This clonotype was counted between two and nine times. This chain connects TRBV7-9 to TRBJ2-1; 9 bases map to TRBD2. The CDR3 contains 12 residues. V gave up 7 bases and J gave up 7 bases; unmatched junction bases: 2. Germline CDR1 SEHNR, CDR2 FQNEAQ (reference sequence). The CDR3 is CASNAGGNEQFF. The CDR3 nucleotides are TGTGCCAGCAATGCGGGGGGGAATGAGCAGTTCTTC.

In its sample, this clonotype was seen a few times. The rearrangement links TRBV20-1 to TRBJ1-1; D remains unclear. Trimming shortened V by 0 bases and J by 6 bases, and 14 bases separated the two germline ends. Germline V gene lookup returns CDR1 DFQATT and CDR2 SNEGSKA (reference sequence). The CDR3 has 14 amino acids. CDR3: CSARDSRRLAEAFF. As DNA, the CDR3 is TGCAGTGCTAGAGACTCCAGGCGCCTCGCTGAAGCTTTCTTT.

There are many counts of this clonotype. The rearrangement links TRBV5-1 to TRBJ1-1, with unresolved D. CDR1 and CDR2 from the germline V gene are SGHRS and YFSETQ. This CDR3 comprises 15 residues. With 4 bases removed from V and 2 bases from J, the gap between germline ends came to 15 bases. The CDR3: CASSPQDGVNTEAFF. Here the CDR3 DNA reads TGCGCCAGCAGCCCCCAAGACGGAGTAAACACTGAAGCTTTCTTT.

This clonotype showed up just a few times. This chain uses TRBV20-1 with TRBJ2-1; D gene unclear. The CDR3 consists of 14 residues. Per germline, CDR1 DFQATT and CDR2 SNEGSKA (reference sequence). V lost 4 bases to trimming and J lost 0 bases, with 10 bases between them. CDR3 in amino acids: CSAKVPHSYNEQFF. CDR3 DNA sequence: TGCAGTGCTAAGGTTCCTCACTCCTACAATGAGCAGTTCTTC.

This clonotype showed up just a few times. This chain connects TRBV20-1 to TRBJ2-7, with D perhaps TRBD1 or TRBD2 (5 bases each). The CDR3 runs to 15 residues. V lost 0 bases and J lost 5, with 17 bases in between. CDR1 DFQATT and CDR2 SNEGSKA come from the germline V gene (reference sequence). Here the CDR3 reads CSARDLGRAGDEQYF. CDR3 in DNA: TGCAGTGCTAGAGATCTTGGCAGGGCGGGCGACGAGCAGTACTTC.

This clonotype was detected a few times. The chain has TRBV6-1 and TRBJ1-5, with TRBD1 matching 7 bases. The CDR3 is 16 residues long. Germline assignment: CDR1 MNHNS and CDR2 SASEGT. V lost 10 bases, J lost 2 bases, and 14 bases stayed unmatched. Written as DNA, the CDR3 is TGTGCCACCCTCCCAGGGGGGGCTAGCGGCAATCAGCCCCAGCATTTT. Translated, it gives CATLPGGASGNQPQHF.

The rearrangement joins TRBV6-5 to TRBJ1-1; no reliable D call. Per germline, CDR1 MNHEY and CDR2 SVGAGI. V dropped 8 bases and J dropped 1 base, with 8 bases sitting between them. This CDR3 is 12 amino acids long. The CDR3 bases are TGTGCCAGCGGCAGCCCGAACACTGAAGCTTTCTTT. It encodes CASGSPNTEAFF.

This clonotype has a handful of counts. The V gene is TRBV5-1, the J gene TRBJ2-1; no firm D call. Trimming stripped 3 bases from V and 0 bases from J, with 16 bases between. CDR3 length: 17 amino acids. Germline loops: CDR1 SGHRS, CDR2 YFSETQ. The CDR3, as DNA: TGCGCCAGCAGCTCGGGTACCCGTTTTAGCTCCTACAATGAGCAGTTCTTC. This sequence encodes CASSSGTRFSSYNEQFF.

The rearrangement links TRBV29-1 to TRBJ2-1; the D gene is possibly TRBD1 (5 bases). The CDR3 length is 17 residues. Looked up from germline, CDR1 is SQVTM and CDR2 is ANQGSEA. Trimming shortened V by 5 bases and J by 3 bases, and 23 bases separated the two germline ends. DNA for the CDR3: TGCAGCGTTCAGGGTGGATCGAAGGGCAGATTCTACAATGAGCAGTTCTTC. Its translation is CSVQGGSKGRFYNEQFF.

In its sample, this clonotype was seen a few times. The genes are TRBV4-1 and TRBJ2-3, with a possible D match to TRBD2 (5 bases). This CDR3 region has 14 residues. Germline V CDR1 and CDR2: MGHRA, YSYEKL. Trimming left V 1 base short and J 5 bases short, with 10 bases between. DNA of the CDR3: TGCGCCAGCAGCCAAGGCCATGGGAGAGATACGCAGTATTTT. Its translation: CASSQGHGRDTQYF.

This clonotype has more than one count but fewer than ten. The rearrangement uses TRBV29-1 and TRBJ2-7; 9 nucleotides match TRBD2. After removal of 0 bases from V and 4 bases from J, the junction contained 7 bases not matched to a gene. The CDR3 is 15 amino acids. The germline V gene encodes CDR1 SQVTM and CDR2 ANQGSEA. The CDR3 DNA follows: TGCAGCGTTGAAGAACTAGCGGGCAAGCAATACGAGCAGTACTTC. Its translation is CSVEELAGKQYEQYF.

The genes are TRBV3-1 and TRBJ2-7, with TRBD2 identical over 13 bases. Germline loops: CDR1 LGHDT, CDR2 YNNKEL (reference sequence). Trimming took 1 base from V and 5 from J; bases not matched to a gene: 2. This CDR3 has 15 residues. In nucleotides, the CDR3 is TGTGCCAGCAGCCAAGGGACTAGCGGGAGCCACGAGCAGTACTTC. It translates to CASSQGTSGSHEQYF.

The chain carries TRBV15 and TRBJ2-5; D gene uncertain. Germline assignment: CDR1 LNHNV and CDR2 YYDKDF (reference sequence). The V end was cut by 2 bases, the J end by 4 bases, with 17 bases between. The CDR3 covers 16 residues. CDR3 DNA sequence: TGTGCCACCAGCAGAAACCCGTTGTCTAGTATAGAGACCCAGTACTTC. It encodes CATSRNPLSSIETQYF.

The chain uses TRBV5-1 and TRBJ2-1; TRBD1 aligns across 8 bases. This CDR3 spans 15 amino acids. The V gene's germline CDR1 is SGHRS and CDR2 YFSETQ. V shed 5 bases and J 8 bases; nucleotides not matched to a gene: 12. The CDR3: CASSSPGQVGDEQFF. CDR3 DNA sequence: TGCGCCAGCAGTAGCCCGGGACAGGTTGGCGATGAGCAGTTCTTC.

With respect to this clonotype: The germline gene is not matched at one end of the junction; a read error may be the cause. This sequence joins TRBV10-3 and TRBJ2-7, with D possibly matching TRBD2 (6 bases). This CDR3 has 15 residues. Per germline, CDR1 ENHRY and CDR2 SYGVKD. CDR3 protein: CAISESGVEGYEQYF. CDR3 in DNA: TGTGCCATCAGCGAGTCGGGGGTGGAGGGCTACGAGCAGTACTTC.

Only a few counts were recorded for this clonotype. The V call is TRBV18, the J call TRBJ2-3; D unclear. Trimming removed 3 bases at V and 3 bases at J, with 10 bases between. CDR1 KGHSH and CDR2 LQKENI come from the germline V gene. The CDR3 consists of 14 residues. The DNA of the CDR3 is TGTGCCAGCTCACCCCGGGCCCTGACAGATACGCAGTATTTT. It yields the protein CASSPRALTDTQYF.